Described below is a single T cell receptor beta chain sequence and its context. The antigen is not known. Germline CDR1 SGHTA, CDR2 FQGTGA. Trimming cost V 2 bases and J 0 bases, with 11 bases left between them. The CDR3 runs to 17 residues. The sample belongs to a study of cytomegalovirus exposure and HLA in healthy donors. Across the study: Most donors, around 81% of a few hundred genotyped, fell in the Caucasian-associated ancestry cluster. Study findings and constraints: It has been reported that TCR beta sequences accurately predicted the HLA-A and HLA-B alleles of most subjects. Indistinguishable V segments such as TRBV6-2 and TRBV6-3 were excluded.

Both 60 Vbeta primers and 13 Jbeta primers went into the PCR. Generated by immunoSEQ multiplex PCR, the TCRdb table keeps only in-frame clones and is missing some. In the table there are 98,000 or so clones, around 77% of which are singletons. The chain links TRBV7-3 to TRBJ2-6; D is unclear. The receptor was isolated from a female donor in good health and CMV-seronegative. The sample taken for sequencing was PBMCs. CDR3 nucleotide sequence: TGTGCCAGCAGCTTATTTGGCCTTAACTCTGGGGCCAACGTCCTGACTTTC. It specifies CASSLFGLNSGANVLTF.